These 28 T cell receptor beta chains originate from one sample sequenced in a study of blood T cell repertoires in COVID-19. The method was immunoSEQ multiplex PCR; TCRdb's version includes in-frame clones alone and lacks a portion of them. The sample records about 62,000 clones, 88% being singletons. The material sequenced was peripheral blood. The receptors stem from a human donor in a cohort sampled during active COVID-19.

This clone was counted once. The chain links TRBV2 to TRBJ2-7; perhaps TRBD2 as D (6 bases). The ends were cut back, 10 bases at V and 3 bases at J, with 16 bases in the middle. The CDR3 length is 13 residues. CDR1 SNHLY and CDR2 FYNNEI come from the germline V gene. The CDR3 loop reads CATTLGGIYEQYF. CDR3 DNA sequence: TGTGCCACTACACTCGGAGGGATCTACGAGCAGTACTTC.

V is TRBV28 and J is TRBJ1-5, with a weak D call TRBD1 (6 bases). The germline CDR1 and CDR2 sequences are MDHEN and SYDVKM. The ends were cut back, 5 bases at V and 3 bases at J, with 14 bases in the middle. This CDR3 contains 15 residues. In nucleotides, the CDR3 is TGTGCCAGCAGTGCCCGCAGGGGCCACAATCAGCCCCAGCATTTT. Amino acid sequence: CASSARRGHNQPQHF.

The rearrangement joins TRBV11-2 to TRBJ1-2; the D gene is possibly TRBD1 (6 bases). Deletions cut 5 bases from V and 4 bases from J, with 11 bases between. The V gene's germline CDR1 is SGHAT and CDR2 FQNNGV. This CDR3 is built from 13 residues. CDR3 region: CASSPTGVYGYTF. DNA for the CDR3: TGTGCCAGCAGCCCGACAGGAGTCTATGGCTACACCTTC. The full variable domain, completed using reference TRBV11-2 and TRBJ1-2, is EAGVAQSPRYKIIEKRQSVAFWCNPISGHATLYWYQQILGQGPKLLIQFQNNGVVDDSQLPKDRFSAERLKGVDSTLKIQPAKLEDSAVYLCASSPTGVYGYTFGSGTRLTVV.

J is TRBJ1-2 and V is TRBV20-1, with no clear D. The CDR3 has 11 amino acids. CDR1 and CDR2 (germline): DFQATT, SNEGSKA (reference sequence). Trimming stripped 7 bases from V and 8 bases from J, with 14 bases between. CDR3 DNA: TGCAGTGTTCCGGGTTACGGGGGCTACACCTTC. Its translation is CSVPGYGGYTF.

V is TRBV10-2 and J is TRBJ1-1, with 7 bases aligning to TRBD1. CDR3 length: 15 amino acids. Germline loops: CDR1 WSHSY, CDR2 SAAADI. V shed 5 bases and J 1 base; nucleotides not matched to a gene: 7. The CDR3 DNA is TGCGCCAGCAGTTTAGGGGGCTCTTGGAACACTGAAGCTTTCTTT. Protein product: CASSLGGSWNTEAFF.

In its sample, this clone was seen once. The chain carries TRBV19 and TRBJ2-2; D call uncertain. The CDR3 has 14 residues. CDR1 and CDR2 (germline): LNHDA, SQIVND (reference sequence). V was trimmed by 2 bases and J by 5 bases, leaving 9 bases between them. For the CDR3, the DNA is TGTGCCAGTAGTATACCGGGTGGGACCGGGGAGCTGTTTTTT. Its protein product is CASSIPGGTGELFF.

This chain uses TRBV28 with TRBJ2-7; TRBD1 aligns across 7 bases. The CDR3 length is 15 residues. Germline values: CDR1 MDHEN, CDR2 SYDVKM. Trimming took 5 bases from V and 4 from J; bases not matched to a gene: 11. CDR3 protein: CASSPLGQVRYEQYF. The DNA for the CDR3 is TGTGCCAGCAGTCCCCTAGGACAGGTGAGGTACGAGCAGTACTTC.

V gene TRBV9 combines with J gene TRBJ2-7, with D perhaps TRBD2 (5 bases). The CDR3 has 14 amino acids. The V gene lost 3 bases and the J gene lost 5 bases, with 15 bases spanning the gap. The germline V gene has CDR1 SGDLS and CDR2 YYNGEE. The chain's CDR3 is CASSGTGRFNEQYF. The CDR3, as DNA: TGTGCCAGCAGCGGGACTGGACGATTTAACGAGCAGTACTTC.

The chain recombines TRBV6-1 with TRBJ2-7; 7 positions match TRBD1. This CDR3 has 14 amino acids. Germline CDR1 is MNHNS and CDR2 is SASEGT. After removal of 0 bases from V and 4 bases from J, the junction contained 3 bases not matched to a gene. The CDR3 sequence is CASSEAGTAYEQYF. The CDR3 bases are TGTGCCAGCAGTGAAGCTGGGACAGCGTACGAGCAGTACTTC.

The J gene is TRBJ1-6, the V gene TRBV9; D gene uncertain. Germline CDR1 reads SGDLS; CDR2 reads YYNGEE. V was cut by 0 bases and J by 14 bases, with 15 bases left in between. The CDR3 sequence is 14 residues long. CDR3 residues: CASSVDTAATTLHF. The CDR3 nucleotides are TGTGCCAGCAGCGTAGATACGGCGGCCACCACCCTCCACTTT.

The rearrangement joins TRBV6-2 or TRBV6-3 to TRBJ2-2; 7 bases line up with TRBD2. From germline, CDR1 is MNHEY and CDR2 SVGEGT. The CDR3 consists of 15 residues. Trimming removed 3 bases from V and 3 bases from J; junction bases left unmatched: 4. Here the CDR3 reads CASSYLGRDTGELFF. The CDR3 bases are TGTGCCAGCAGTTATTTGGGGAGGGACACCGGGGAGCTGTTTTTT.

In nucleotides, the CDR3 is TGTGCCAGCAGCCCCCCGAGGGAAGCGGCACAAGAGACCCAGTACTTC. Protein: CASSPPREAAQETQYF. The J gene is TRBJ2-5, the V gene TRBV3-1 (or the pseudogene TRBV3-2); D perhaps matches TRBD2 (5 bases). The CDR3 consists of 16 residues. The germline gives CDR1 LGHDT, CDR2 YNNKEL (reference sequence). The ends were cut back, 4 bases at V and 2 bases at J, with 17 bases in the middle.

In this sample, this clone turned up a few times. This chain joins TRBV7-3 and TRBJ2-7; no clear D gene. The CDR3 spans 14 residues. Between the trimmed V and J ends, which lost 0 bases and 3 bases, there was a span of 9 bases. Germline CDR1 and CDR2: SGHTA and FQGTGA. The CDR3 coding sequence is TGTGCCAGCAGCTTAACGCCAGGTAACTACGAGCAGTACTTC. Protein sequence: CASSLTPGNYEQYF.

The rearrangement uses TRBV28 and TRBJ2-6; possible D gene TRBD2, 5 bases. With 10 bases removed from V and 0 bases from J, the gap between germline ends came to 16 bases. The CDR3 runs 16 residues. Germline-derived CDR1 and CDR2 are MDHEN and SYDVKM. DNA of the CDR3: TGTGCCATTTCGGAGGCCCAGATCTCTGGGGCCAACGTCCTGACTTTC. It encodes CAISEAQISGANVLTF.

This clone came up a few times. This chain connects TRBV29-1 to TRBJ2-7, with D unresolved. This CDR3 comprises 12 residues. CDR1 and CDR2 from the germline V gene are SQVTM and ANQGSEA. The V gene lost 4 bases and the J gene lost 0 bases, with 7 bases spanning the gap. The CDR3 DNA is TGCAGCGTTGGGGCAGCCTCCTACGAGCAGTACTTC. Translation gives CSVGAASYEQYF.

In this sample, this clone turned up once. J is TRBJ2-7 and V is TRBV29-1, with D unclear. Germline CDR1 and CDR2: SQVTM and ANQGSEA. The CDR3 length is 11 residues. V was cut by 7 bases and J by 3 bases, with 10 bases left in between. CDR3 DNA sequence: TGCAGCGCCTCAAGAGACTACGAGCAGTACTTC. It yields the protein CSASRDYEQYF.

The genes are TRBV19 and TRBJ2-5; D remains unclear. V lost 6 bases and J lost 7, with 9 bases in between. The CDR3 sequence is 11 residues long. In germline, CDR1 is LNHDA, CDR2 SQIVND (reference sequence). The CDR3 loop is CASSIGPTQYF. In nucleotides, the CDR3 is TGTGCCAGTAGCATCGGTCCGACCCAGTACTTC.

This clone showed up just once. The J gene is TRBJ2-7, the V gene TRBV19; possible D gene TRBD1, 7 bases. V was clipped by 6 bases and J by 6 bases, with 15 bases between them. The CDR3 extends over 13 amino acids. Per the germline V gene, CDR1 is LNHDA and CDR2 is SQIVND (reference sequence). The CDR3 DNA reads TGTGCCAGTAGCCCCAGGGGGGTGGGCGAGCAGTACTTC. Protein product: CASSPRGVGEQYF.

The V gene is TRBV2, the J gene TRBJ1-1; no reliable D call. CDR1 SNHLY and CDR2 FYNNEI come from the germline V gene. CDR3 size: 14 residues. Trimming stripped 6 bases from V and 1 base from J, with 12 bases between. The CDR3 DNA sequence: TGTGCCAGCAGCCACTCGAATGGGAACACTGAAGCTTTCTTT. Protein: CASSHSNGNTEAFF.

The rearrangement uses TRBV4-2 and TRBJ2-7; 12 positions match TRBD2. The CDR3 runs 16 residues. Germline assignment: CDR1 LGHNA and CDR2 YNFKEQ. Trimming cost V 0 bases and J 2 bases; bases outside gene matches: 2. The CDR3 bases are TGTGCCAGCAGCCAAGATCCTAGCGGGGGGGCCTACGAGCAGTACTTC. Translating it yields CASSQDPSGGAYEQYF.

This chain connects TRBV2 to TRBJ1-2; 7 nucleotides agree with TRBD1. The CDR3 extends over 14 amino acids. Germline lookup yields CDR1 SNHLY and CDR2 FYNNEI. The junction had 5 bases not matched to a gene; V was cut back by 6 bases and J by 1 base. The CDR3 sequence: CASRGTVHNYGYTF. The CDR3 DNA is TGTGCCAGCAGAGGGACAGTTCATAACTATGGCTACACCTTC.

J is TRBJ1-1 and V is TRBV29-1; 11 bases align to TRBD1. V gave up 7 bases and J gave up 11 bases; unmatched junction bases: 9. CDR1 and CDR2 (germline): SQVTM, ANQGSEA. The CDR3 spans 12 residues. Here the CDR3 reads CSARTGGDRAFF. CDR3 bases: TGCAGCGCACGGACAGGGGGCGATAGGGCTTTCTTT.

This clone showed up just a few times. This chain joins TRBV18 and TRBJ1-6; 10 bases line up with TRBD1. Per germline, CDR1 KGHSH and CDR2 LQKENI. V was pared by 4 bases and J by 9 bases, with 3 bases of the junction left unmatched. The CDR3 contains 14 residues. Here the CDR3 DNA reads TGTGCCAGCTCACGGGACAGGGGAACTTCACCCCTCCACTTT. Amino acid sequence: CASSRDRGTSPLHF.

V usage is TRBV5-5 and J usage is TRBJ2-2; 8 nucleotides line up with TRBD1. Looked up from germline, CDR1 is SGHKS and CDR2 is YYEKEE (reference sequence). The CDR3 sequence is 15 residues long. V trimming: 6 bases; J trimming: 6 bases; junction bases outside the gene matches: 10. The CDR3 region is CASNLRTGRAGELFF. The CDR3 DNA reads TGTGCCAGCAACCTTAGGACAGGGCGGGCCGGGGAGCTGTTTTTT.

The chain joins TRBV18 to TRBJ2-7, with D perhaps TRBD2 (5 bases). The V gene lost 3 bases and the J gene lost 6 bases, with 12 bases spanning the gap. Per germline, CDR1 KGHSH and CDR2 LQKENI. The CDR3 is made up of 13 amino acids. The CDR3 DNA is TGTGCCAGCTCACCGAAGATTACTAGCGAGCAGTACTTC. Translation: CASSPKITSEQYF. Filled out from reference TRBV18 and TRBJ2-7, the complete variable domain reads NAGVMQNPRHLVRRRGQEARLRCSPMKGHSHVYWYRQLPEEGLKFMVYLQKENIIDESGMPKERFSAEFPKEGPSILRIQQVVRGDSAAYFCASSPKITSEQYFGPGTRLTVT.

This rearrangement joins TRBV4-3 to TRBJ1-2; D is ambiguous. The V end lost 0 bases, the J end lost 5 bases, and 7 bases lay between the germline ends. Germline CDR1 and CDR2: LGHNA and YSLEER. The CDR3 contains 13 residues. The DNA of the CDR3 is TGCGCCAGCAGCCAAGATGCGGGTTATGGCTACACCTTC. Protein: CASSQDAGYGYTF.

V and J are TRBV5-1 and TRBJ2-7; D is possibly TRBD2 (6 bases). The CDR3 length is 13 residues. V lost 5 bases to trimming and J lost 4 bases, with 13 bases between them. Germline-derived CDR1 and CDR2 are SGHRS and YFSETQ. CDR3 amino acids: CASRPAGPYEQYF. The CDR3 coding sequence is TGCGCCAGCAGACCCGCGGGGCCGTACGAGCAGTACTTC. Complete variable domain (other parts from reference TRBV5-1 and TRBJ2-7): KAGVTQTPRYLIKTRGQQVTLSCSPISGHRSVSWYQQTPGQGLQFLFEYFSETQRNKGNFPGRFSGRQFSNSRSEMNVSTLELGDSALYLCASRPAGPYEQYFGPGTRLTVT.

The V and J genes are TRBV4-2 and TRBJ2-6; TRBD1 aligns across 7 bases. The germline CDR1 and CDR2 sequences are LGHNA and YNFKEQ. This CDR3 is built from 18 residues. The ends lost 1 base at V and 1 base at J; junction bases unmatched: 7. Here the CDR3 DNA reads TGTGCCAGCAGCCAAGCCACGGGACAGCTGTCTGGGGCCAACGTCCTGACTTTC. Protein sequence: CASSQATGQLSGANVLTF.